These 5 T cell receptor beta chains were sequenced from one sample in a study of blood T cell repertoires in COVID-19. TCRdb's copy holds only in-frame clones and misses some; the assay was immunoSEQ multiplex PCR. The sample includes approximately 440,000 clones, about nine tenths of them seen just once. The specimen sequenced was PBMCs or T cells enriched from blood (not recorded which). The receptors shown here come from a young woman who had recovered from COVID-19.

The chain has TRBV19 and TRBJ2-1; D not resolved. This CDR3 comprises 12 residues. Germline V gene sequence: CDR1 LNHDA, CDR2 SQIVND (reference sequence). Trimming took off 2 bases at V and 5 bases at J, with 4 bases between the two ends. In DNA, the CDR3 is TGTGCCAGTAGTATAATAAACAATGAGCAGTTCTTC. Amino acids: CASSIINNEQFF.

This chain connects TRBV5-5 to TRBJ1-2; 8 bases are a match to TRBD1. V lost 4 bases to trimming and J lost 8 bases; unmatched junction nucleotides: 10. Germline loops: CDR1 SGHKS, CDR2 YYEKEE (reference sequence). This CDR3 has 14 residues. Here the CDR3 DNA reads TGTGCCAGCAGCGTTTACCAGGGGGCGCACGGCTACACCTTC. Its protein is CASSVYQGAHGYTF.

Here the CDR3 reads CASSFPGTGNTIYF. CDR3 bases: TGTGCCAGCAGTTTCCCAGGAACTGGAAACACCATATATTTT. V gene TRBV28 combines with J gene TRBJ1-3; D remains ambiguous. Between the trimmed V and J ends, which lost 3 bases and 2 bases, there was a span of 8 bases. The length of the CDR3 is 14 residues. Germline V gene data show CDR1 as MDHEN and CDR2 as SYDVKM.

V is TRBV11-3 and J is TRBJ2-6; no clear D gene. Germline CDR1 SGHNT, CDR2 YENEEA. Trimming removed 5 bases at V and 0 bases at J, with 5 bases between. CDR3 length equals 14 residues. CDR3 DNA: TGTGCCAGCAGCCCTACCTCTGGGGCCAACGTCCTGACTTTC. It codes for CASSPTSGANVLTF.

V and J are TRBV20-1 and TRBJ1-2; no clear D. The CDR3 contains 11 residues. Germline CDR1 is DFQATT and CDR2 is SNEGSKA (reference sequence). Trimming cost V 5 bases and J 3 bases, with 7 bases left between them. CDR3 sequence (DNA): TGCAGTGCTTCTCGAGACTATGGCTACACCTTC. Translation gives CSASRDYGYTF.